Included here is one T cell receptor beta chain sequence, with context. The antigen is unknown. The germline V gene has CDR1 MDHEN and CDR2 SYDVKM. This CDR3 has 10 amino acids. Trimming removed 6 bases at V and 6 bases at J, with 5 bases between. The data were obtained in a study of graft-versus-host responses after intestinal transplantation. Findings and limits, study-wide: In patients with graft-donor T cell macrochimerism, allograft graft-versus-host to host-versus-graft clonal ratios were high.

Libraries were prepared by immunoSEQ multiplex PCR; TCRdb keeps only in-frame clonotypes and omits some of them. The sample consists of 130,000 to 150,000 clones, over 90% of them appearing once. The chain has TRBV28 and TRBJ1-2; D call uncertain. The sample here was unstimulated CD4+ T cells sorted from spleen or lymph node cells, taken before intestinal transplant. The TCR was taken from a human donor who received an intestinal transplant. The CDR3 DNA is TGTGCCAGCAGCAGAAATGGCTACACCTTC. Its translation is CASSRNGYTF.